Listed below are T cell receptor beta chains from one sample, sequenced in a study of shared clonotypes between healthy human individuals. Here immunoSEQ multiplex PCR was the method, and the copy in TCRdb shows in-frame clones only, minus some. This table holds about 2.4 million clones, more than 80% found once. Sequencing was carried out using naive CD4+ T cells sorted from blood. These receptors were taken from a man younger than 35 in good health. Both conserved end residues are part of each CDR3. D genes are given only for firm matches. Where a row states a size, it is once, few, many or the class of an expanded clone; other rows omit it.

size: once
J: TRBJ2-3
D: -
V: TRBV7-2
CDR3: CASSLETGGTDTQYF
DNA: TGTGCCAGCAGCTTAGAGACAGGTGGGACAGATACGCAGTATTTT

size: -
J: TRBJ1-1
D: -
V: TRBV6-6
CDR3: CASSYTEATEAFF
DNA: TGTGCCAGCAGTTACACGGAAGCCACTGAAGCTTTCTTT

size: once
J: TRBJ1-3
D: -
V: TRBV6-5
CDR3: CASSPAGSGNTIYF
DNA: TGTGCCAGCAGCCCCGCGGGCTCTGGAAACACCATATATTTT

size: -
J: TRBJ2-7
D: TRBD1
V: TRBV5-4
CDR3: CASSLAGTGSKEQYF
DNA: TGTGCCAGCAGCTTGGCGGGGACAGGGTCCAAAGAGCAGTACTTC

size: -
J: TRBJ2-7
D: TRBD1
V: TRBV5-5
CDR3: CASSPQGASSYEQYF
DNA: TGTGCCAGCAGTCCCCAGGGGGCCAGCTCCTACGAGCAGTACTTC

size: -
J: TRBJ2-3
D: -
V: TRBV7-3
CDR3: CASSLSFRTEDTQYF
DNA: TGTGCCAGCAGCCTATCCTTTCGAACAGAAGATACGCAGTATTTT

size: -
J: TRBJ2-3
D: -
V: TRBV5-6
CDR3: CASSLGVGFSDTQYF
DNA: TGTGCCAGCAGCTTGGGGGTCGGGTTTTCAGATACGCAGTATTTT

size: -
J: TRBJ1-2
D: TRBD1
V: TRBV7-2
CDR3: CASRADRGSGGYTF
DNA: TGTGCCAGCAGAGCCGACAGGGGATCGGGAGGCTACACCTTC

size: -
J: TRBJ1-4
D: -
V: TRBV5-1
CDR3: CASSLDRLNEKLFF
DNA: TGCGCCAGCAGCTTGGACAGGCTTAATGAAAAACTGTTTTTT

size: -
J: TRBJ2-7
D: -
V: TRBV19
CDR3: CASSIGGTGSTQNEQYF
DNA: TGTGCCAGTAGTATAGGCGGGACCGGGTCTACTCAGAACGAGCAGTACTTC

size: -
J: TRBJ1-5
D: -
V: TRBV6-1
CDR3: CASSAQGSQPQHF
DNA: TGTGCCAGCAGTGCACAGGGTAGTCAGCCCCAGCATTTT